A selection of T cell receptor beta chains follows, all from one sample in a study of T-cell memory formation after mild COVID-19. TCRdb analysed the 5' RACE reads with MiXCR anew, one entry per CDR3 protein. The profile shows approximately 290,000 distinct CDR3 sequences, approximately 20% of them singletons. Input material: PBMCs or a T cell subset sorted from them (not recorded which). The source of these receptors is a man in his late teens or twenties who had mild COVID-19 (a few samples of this study predate the infection). Cell type and time point are not known. CDR3s include the opening cysteine and the closing phenylalanine or tryptophan. A D gene is named only where the DNA matches it firmly. The size entry is marked missing in some rows and otherwise reads once, few, many or a size class.

TRBJ2-3 - TRBV7-3 few CASSSGLVGTQYF TGTGCCAGCAGCTCGGGACTGGTTGGTACGCAGTATTTT
TRBJ1-4 - TRBV5-4 - CASSLRSGANEKLFF TGTGCCAGCAGCTTACGGTCAGGGGCGAATGAAAAACTGTTTTTT
TRBJ1-2 - TRBV5-1 - CASSLGQSLYGYTF TGCGCCAGCAGCTTGGGACAGTCCCTCTATGGCTACACCTTC
TRBJ2-5 - TRBV11-2 - CASSQGVIGTQYF TGTGCCAGCAGCCAGGGAGTCATCGGGACCCAGTACTTC
TRBJ1-2 TRBD1 TRBV11-2 few CASSAIRVGDRGHFYGYTF TGTGCCAGCAGCGCCATTCGGGTAGGAGACAGGGGGCACTTTTATGGCTACACCTTC
TRBJ1-2 - TRBV20-1 few CSARDTRIYGYTF TGCAGTGCTAGAGATACACGGATCTATGGCTACACCTTC
TRBJ2-5 - TRBV7-2 - CASSPSGPYLEETQYF TGTGCCAGCAGCCCCTCGGGCCCGTACTTGGAGGAGACCCAGTACTTC
TRBJ2-6 - TRBV6-2/TRBV6-3 - CASGVGAGANVLTF TGTGCCAGCGGAGTGGGGGCCGGGGCCAACGTCCTGACTTTC
TRBJ1-1 - TRBV10-3 few CAIKQSLNTEAFF TGTGCCATCAAGCAGAGCCTGAACACTGAAGCTTTCTTT
TRBJ1-2 - TRBV29-1 few CSVGGAARYGYTF TGCAGCGTTGGAGGGGCTGCCCGCTATGGCTACACCTTC
TRBJ2-2 - TRBV7-9 - CASSPAAGGELFF TGTGCCAGCAGCCCCGCGGCGGGCGGGGAGCTGTTTTTT
TRBJ1-1 - TRBV5-1 - CASSLGRDGNTEAFF TGCGCCAGCAGCTTGGGGCGGGACGGGAACACTGAAGCTTTCTTT
TRBJ2-1 TRBD1 TRBV4-3 many CASRAGTASYNEQFF TGCGCCAGCAGGGCCGGGACAGCGTCTTACAATGAGCAGTTCTTC
TRBJ2-5 - TRBV10-3 - CAISDPGFQETQYF TGTGCCATCAGTGACCCGGGATTCCAAGAGACCCAGTACTTC
TRBJ2-1 - TRBV5-1 - CASRLQESSYNEQFF TGCGCCAGCAGGTTACAGGAGAGCTCCTACAATGAGCAGTTCTTC
TRBJ1-6 - TRBV5-5 few CASSLSDRTNSPLHF TGTGCCAGCAGCTTGTCGGACAGAACCAATTCACCCCTCCACTTT
TRBJ1-6 - TRBV11-2 few CASLGVIDNSPLHF TGTGCCAGCCTGGGCGTAATAGATAATTCACCCCTCCACTTT
TRBJ2-5 TRBD1 TRBV5-1 - CASSRQPDRGETQYF TGCGCCAGCAGCAGACAACCGGACAGGGGGGAGACCCAGTACTTC
TRBJ2-3 - TRBV11-2 - CASSLVTPLVADTQYF TGTGCCAGCAGCTTAGTAACCCCTTTAGTAGCAGATACGCAGTATTTT
TRBJ2-1 TRBD1 TRBV13 - CASSPGTGTTLYNEQFF TGTGCCAGCAGCCCGGGGACAGGGACAACCCTCTACAATGAGCAGTTCTTC
TRBJ2-2 TRBD1 TRBV20-1 few CSARERDRVVGELFF TGCAGTGCTAGAGAGCGGGACAGGGTAGTCGGGGAGCTGTTTTTT
TRBJ1-1 TRBD1 TRBV4-1 - CASSRDRGSVNPEAFF TGCGCCAGCAGCCGGGACAGGGGCTCCGTTAATCCTGAAGCTTTCTTT
TRBJ1-1 - TRBV7-2 few CASSLGALPEAFF TGTGCCAGCAGCTTAGGGGCTCTGCCCGAAGCTTTCTTT
TRBJ1-1 - TRBV14 - CASSQERGIAEAFF TGTGCCAGCAGCCAAGAAAGGGGGATCGCTGAAGCTTTCTTT
TRBJ2-5 TRBD1 TRBV14 few CASSQEPGQQETQYF TGTGCCAGCAGCCAAGAGCCGGGACAGCAAGAGACCCAGTACTTC
TRBJ1-4 TRBD1 TRBV5-1 few CASSSGTVGNEKLFF TGCGCCAGCAGCAGCGGGACAGTCGGTAATGAAAAACTGTTTTTT
TRBJ2-5 TRBD2 TRBV20-1 - CSARLAGGRETQYF TGCAGTGCTAGACTAGCGGGGGGGCGAGAGACCCAGTACTTC
TRBJ1-5 TRBD1 TRBV7-2 few CASSFNRGGQPQHF TGTGCCAGCAGCTTTAACAGGGGGGGACAGCCCCAGCATTTT
TRBJ1-1 - TRBV5-6 - CASSHYVGRLNTEAFF TGTGCCAGCAGCCACTATGTCGGACGGTTGAACACTGAAGCTTTCTTT
TRBJ2-3 - TRBV7-2 few CASSLEGHQGDTQYF TGTGCCAGCAGCTTAGAGGGACATCAGGGAGATACGCAGTATTTT
TRBJ2-1 TRBD1 TRBV24-1 few CATTPGTVASEQFF TGTGCCACTACCCCCGGGACAGTAGCTTCGGAGCAGTTCTTC
TRBJ1-1 - TRBV9 - CASSVGADGPWAEAFF TGTGCCAGCAGCGTTGGAGCGGACGGCCCGTGGGCTGAAGCTTTCTTT
TRBJ2-7 TRBD2 TRBV28 - CASSRGGGAPYEQYF TGTGCCAGCAGTCGTGGCGGGGGGGCCCCCTACGAGCAGTACTTC
TRBJ1-3 - TRBV5-1 - CASSTREGETIYF TGCGCCAGCAGCACCAGGGAGGGGGAGACCATATATTTT
TRBJ1-2 - TRBV6-5 - CASTPSGTGDGYTF TGTGCCAGCACCCCCTCCGGGACTGGGGATGGCTACACCTTC
TRBJ1-6 - TRBV7-2 - CASSSGDSPLHF TGTGCCAGCAGCTCCGGTGATTCACCCCTCCACTTT
TRBJ1-1 - TRBV7-9 once CASSPDSTEAFF TGTGCCAGCAGCCCTGATTCCACTGAAGCTTTCTTT
TRBJ2-7 TRBD1 TRBV29-1 few CSVAGQGPYEQYF TGCAGCGTAGCCGGACAGGGCCCATACGAGCAGTACTTC
TRBJ2-3 - TRBV12-3/TRBV12-4 many CASSPPRGRTDTQYF TGTGCCAGCAGCCCCCCGCGGGGACGTACAGATACGCAGTATTTT